Listed below are T cell receptor beta chains from one sample, sequenced in a study of CD8+ T cells in alopecia areata. TCRdb's table, derived via immunoSEQ multiplex PCR, lists solely in-frame clones and lacks some. The repertoire holds more than 90,000 clones, with roughly two fifths as singletons. Specimen: CD4+ T cells sorted from blood. The receptor source for this set is a human donor with alopecia areata. CDR3s include the opening cysteine and the closing phenylalanine or tryptophan. The D gene is left open where the match is weak. Only part of the rows carry a size: once, few, many, or a class if the clone is expanded.

TRBV7-9	TRBJ2-5	NA	NA	13	TGTGCCAGCAGCGCCTCGGGCTCAGAGACCCAGTACTTC	CASSASGSETQYF
TRBV29-1	TRBJ1-1	NA	NA	13	TGCAGCGTTGAAGGGCGAGTCAACACTGAAGCTTTCTTT	CSVEGRVNTEAFF
TRBV7-2	TRBJ2-7	NA	few	14	TGTGCCAGCAGCTTAGATTGGCCTAGCATACTCCCGTACTTC	CASSLDWPSILPYF
TRBV2	TRBJ1-3	NA	few	12	TGTGCCAGCAGTTGGAGGGGAAACACCATATATTTT	CASSWRGNTIYF
TRBV27	TRBJ2-7	TRBD1	NA	13	TGTGCCAGCAGGAAACAGGGGTCCTACGAGCAGTACTTC	CASRKQGSYEQYF
TRBV2	TRBJ2-4	TRBD2	NA	15	TGTGCCAGCAGGATTATCAGCGGGAGTGGAAACATTCAGTACTTC	CASRIISGSGNIQYF
TRBV18	TRBJ2-7	TRBD1	NA	13	TGTGCCAGCTCACGGGACAGCTACTACGAGCAGTACTTC	CASSRDSYYEQYF
TRBV25-1	TRBJ1-1	NA	NA	18	TGTGCCAGCAGTCAGTTCGACAGAGCGGTGGGGTCGGGGACTGAAGCTTTCTTT	CASSQFDRAVGSGTEAFF
TRBV30	TRBJ2-1	TRBD1	NA	14	TGTGCCTGGTCGCTGGACAGGAGATACAATGAGCAGTTCTTC	CAWSLDRRYNEQFF
TRBV29-1	TRBJ2-1	TRBD2	few	14	TGCAGCGCCGCCGGGACTAGCGGGAGGAATGAGCAGTTCTTC	CSAAGTSGRNEQFF
TRBV4-2	TRBJ2-5	NA	few	15	TGTGCCAGCAGCCCTGAAATGCGAGGGGTGGAGACCCAGTACTTC	CASSPEMRGVETQYF
TRBV2	TRBJ2-7	NA	NA	12	TGTGCCAGCAGCCCTCTCGGCTACGAGCAGTACTTC	CASSPLGYEQYF
TRBV29-1	TRBJ2-7	TRBD2	few	14	TGCAGCGTTGATACGCGGGGGGCATCCTACGAGCAGTACTTC	CSVDTRGASYEQYF
TRBV7-9	TRBJ2-2	NA	few	15	TGTGCCAGCAGCTTAGATGTTGTCGGTTACGGGGAGCTGTTTTTT	CASSLDVVGYGELFF
TRBV28	TRBJ1-5	NA	few	11	TGTGCCAGCACGCGGAGTCAGCCCCAGCATTTT	CASTRSQPQHF
TRBV7-9	TRBJ2-3	NA	many	13	TGTGCCAGCAGCTCCGTGATACCAGATACGCAGTATTTT	CASSSVIPDTQYF
TRBV29-1	TRBJ2-3	NA	NA	14	TGCAGCGTTGTTTGGGCCACAGGTCAAAATACGCAGTATTTT	CSVVWATGQNTQYF
TRBV7-2	TRBJ2-5	NA	NA	14	TGTGCCAGCAGCAAGCGGCGGGGTGGGGAGACCCAGTACTTC	CASSKRRGGETQYF
TRBV29-1	TRBJ2-7	TRBD2	few	13	TGCAGCGTTGTACTAGCGTCAGTAGGCGAGCAGTACTTC	CSVVLASVGEQYF
TRBV28	TRBJ2-1	TRBD1	NA	16	TGTGCCAGCAGTTCCCCCGGGACAGGTTCCTACAATGAGCAGTTCTTC	CASSSPGTGSYNEQFF
TRBV29-1	TRBJ2-5	NA	NA	15	TGCAGCTTTAACTACGGGGCTCCTGGGGGAGAGACCCAGTACTTC	CSFNYGAPGGETQYF
TRBV29-1	TRBJ1-1	NA	NA	13	TGCAGCGTTGATGGGGTAACCTGGACTGAAGCTTTCTTT	CSVDGVTWTEAFF
TRBV29-1	TRBJ2-1	NA	NA	17	TGCAGCGCCTTTGTGCGGGTTAGGGGCGACAGGAGAAATGAGCAGTTCTTC	CSAFVRVRGDRRNEQFF
TRBV5-1	TRBJ2-1	NA	NA	14	TGCGCCAGCAGCTTGGAACAGATTTACAATGAGCAGTTCTTC	CASSLEQIYNEQFF
TRBV5-4	TRBJ2-3	NA	NA	13	TGTGCCAGCGGATCACAGGGCATAAATACGCAGTATTTT	CASGSQGINTQYF
TRBV29-1	TRBJ1-5	NA	NA	12	TGCAGCGTTGCTAAGGGGAATCAGCCCCAGCATTTT	CSVAKGNQPQHF
TRBV19	TRBJ2-4	TRBD1	NA	13	TGTGCCAGTACCGAGGACAGGGTGAACATTCAGTACTTC	CASTEDRVNIQYF
TRBV29-1	TRBJ1-1	NA	NA	13	TGCAGCTTCGGCCGGGCCTCGAACACTGAAGCTTTCTTT	CSFGRASNTEAFF
TRBV23-1	TRBJ1-1	NA	NA	11	TGCGCCAGCAGTCTAAGCACTGAAGCTTTCTTT	CASSLSTEAFF
TRBV5-1	TRBJ2-7	TRBD2	NA	19	TGCGCCAGCAGCTACCCCCGAGGGGCTAGCGGGAGGGCCGTCTACGAGCAGTACTTC	CASSYPRGASGRAVYEQYF
TRBV7-2	TRBJ2-5	NA	NA	13	TGTGCCAGCAGGCCGACTAGGCAAGAGACCCAGTACTTC	CASRPTRQETQYF
TRBV11-2	TRBJ2-3	NA	NA	13	TGTGCCAGCTCCCCTAAGGGTCCAGATACGCAGTATTTT	CASSPKGPDTQYF
TRBV14	TRBJ2-1	NA	few	16	TGTGCCAGCAGCCAAGCGAAGGGTCTGGGTTACAATGAGCAGTTCTTC	CASSQAKGLGYNEQFF
TRBV30	TRBJ2-6	NA	NA	18	TGTGCCTGGACCATTCTCCGGATAGCGTCCTCTGGGGCCAACGTCCTGACTTTC	CAWTILRIASSGANVLTF
TRBV28	TRBJ2-5	TRBD2	NA	13	TGTGCCAGCAGCCCCGGGAGGGAGGAGACCCAGTACTTC	CASSPGREETQYF
TRBV4-2	TRBJ2-3	NA	NA	16	TGTGCCAGCAGCCAGGGGGACTCCACCGACGCAGATACGCAGTATTTT	CASSQGDSTDADTQYF
TRBV28	TRBJ2-5	NA	few	15	TGTGCCAGCAGTCTCGGGGGGCGACAGCAAGAGACCCAGTACTTC	CASSLGGRQQETQYF
TRBV5-5	TRBJ2-5	NA	few	13	TGTGCCAGCTCGGCCGGGGGAGAAGAGACCCAGTACTTC	CASSAGGEETQYF
TRBV5-1	TRBJ2-7	NA	NA	14	TGCGCCAGCAGCTTGGTATGGGGGGCCTACGAGCAGTACTTC	CASSLVWGAYEQYF
TRBV4-1	TRBJ2-7	TRBD1	NA	15	TGCGCCAGCACCGACAGGGTGGGAGTCATCTACGAGCAGTACTTC	CASTDRVGVIYEQYF
TRBV5-1	TRBJ2-4	NA	NA	13	TGCGCCAGCAGGTTGCAGGGGCGAAACATTCAGTACTTC	CASRLQGRNIQYF
TRBV27	TRBJ2-3	TRBD1	once	15	TGTGCCAGCAGTACCCGGGACAGGGGTGCAGATACGCAGTATTTT	CASSTRDRGADTQYF
TRBV19	TRBJ2-7	TRBD1	few	15	TGTGCCAGTAGTTCACAGGGGGGCGTTCTCTACGAGCAGTACTTC	CASSSQGGVLYEQYF
TRBV2	TRBJ2-7	NA	NA	14	TGTGCCAGCTATCAGGGAGCGGTCGACTACGAGCAGTACTTC	CASYQGAVDYEQYF
TRBV7-2	TRBJ1-2	TRBD1	NA	12	TGTGCCAGCAGCTTGACAGGGCTCGGCTACACCTTC	CASSLTGLGYTF
TRBV18	TRBJ2-7	NA	few	12	TGTGCCAGCTCACCCTCAGCCTACGAGCAGTACTTC	CASSPSAYEQYF
TRBV5-1	TRBJ2-2	NA	few	12	TGCGCCAGCAGCTTGAACTCCGGGGAGCTGTTTTTT	CASSLNSGELFF
TRBV5-1	TRBJ2-6	NA	NA	15	TGCGCCAGCTGCCTAGGGGTGGCTGGGGCCAACGTCCTGACTTTC	CASCLGVAGANVLTF
TRBV29-1	TRBJ1-2	NA	NA	15	TGCAGCGTTGAAGGTGGCAGGAGGAGCGCCTATGGCTACACCTTC	CSVEGGRRSAYGYTF
TRBV29-1	TRBJ2-2	TRBD1	few	14	TGCAGCGTCAGGGACAGCGGTGGCATCGGGGAGCTGTTTTTT	CSVRDSGGIGELFF
TRBV30	TRBJ2-1	NA	few	12	TGTGCCTGGAATCTACCAGCGGCTGAGCAGTTCTTC	CAWNLPAAEQFF
TRBV27	TRBJ2-2	NA	NA	15	TGTGCCAGCAGAACACAGGGTGGATTCGTCGGGGAGCTGTTTTTT	CASRTQGGFVGELFF
TRBV27	TRBJ1-1	TRBD1	once	15	TGTGCCAGCAGTGTATTCAAACAGGGGTGGACTGAAGCTTTCTTT	CASSVFKQGWTEAFF